This T cell receptor beta chain was captured by sequencing in a study of cytomegalovirus exposure and HLA in healthy donors (dated by TCRdb to between 2016 and 2019). Notes on the research overall: In an earlier analysis of under 750 of the donors, around 300 Gb of sequence data and 117 million unique TCR beta sequences from approximately 180 million T cells were reported. An early release that covered roughly 600 HLA-typed donors contained about 300 gigabases of sequencing data and tens of millions of unique TCR sequences. Among the roughly 380 genotyped donors, around 81% belonged to the genetic ancestry cluster associated with self-reported Caucasian donors. The study was designed to test whether signatures of past pathogen exposure could be identified by cataloging public T cell receptors. The study used immunosequencing to profile the T cell repertoires of 670 or so subjects and linked those repertoires to cytomegalovirus serostatus. A separate validation cohort of over a hundred different subjects was used in addition to the 666-subject first cohort. The study combined high-throughput TCR immunosequencing, statistical association of individual TCRs with disease status, and machine learning to predict cytomegalovirus infection status. A later analysis re-examined previously published TCR beta repertoires from about 700 donors and added high-resolution HLA genotyping to investigate patterns of TCR occurrence. The later analysis used no new phenotypic data to find candidate immune exposures, relying instead on TCR beta sequences and their occurrence across donors. An earlier analysis of fewer than 750 of the donors used high-throughput TCR beta sequencing to judge whether each TCR beta V gene segment behaved as functional or pseudogenic. Donor age, sex, ethnicity and CMV serostatus were compiled alongside the repertoire data. A later genetic analysis took genome-wide SNP genotypes for about 55% of the 666 donors and used that subset as a discovery cohort. Every discovery cohort repertoire had been produced on one sequencing platform. HLA typing included class I and class II loci at four-digit resolution. Typing coverage varied by locus: roughly 620-640 donors for A, B, C, DRB1 and DQB1; under 550 for DQA1; over 600 for DPA1; 400 to 480 for DPB1. Four or five DR-DQ haplotypes were handled as single units for association and clustering, since linkage in the cohort was strong. On average, 235,054 unique TCR beta nucleotide sequences were sequenced per donor among about 400 genotyped donors of the cohort, with 15% to 20% of those sequences being non-productive. General conclusions and limits of the study: It was suggested by the authors that the approach could potentially be generalized to other disease states and immunological phenotypes. In a later analysis, several top co-occurrence clusters were reported to appear linked to parvovirus B19, influenza, CMV and Epstein-Barr virus. A later analysis found that HLA-associated TCR beta chains were more clonally expanded and had lower generation probabilities than equally common non-associated chains. HLA typing was unavailable for some donors at each locus, so association tests used only the typed subset. In a later analysis, TCR association rates were found to vary across HLA loci, with the most associated TCRs seen for DRB1 alleles and the fewest for HLA-C alleles. Because counts were too low, about 18 rarely observed V segments, including chromosome 9 orphons, were excluded from the earlier analysis of fewer than 650 of the donors. Specific HLA alleles were associated with 18,000 or so TCR beta sequences at a false discovery rate of 0.05 in a later analysis. Linkage disequilibrium might explain the correlated functional status among segregating V segments, but an unknown experimental factor could not be ruled out. In vitro tests confirmed that three of the cytomegalovirus-associated TCR beta chains recognize cytomegalovirus antigens. A further reported finding was that TCR beta sequences accurately predicted the HLA-A and HLA-B alleles for most subjects in the first cohort. Because the 87-base-pair reads could not distinguish some IMGT-functional V segments, including TRBV6-2 and TRBV6-3, those segments were excluded. A later genetic analysis associated a missense DCLRE1C variant with V-gene and J-gene trimming of TCR beta chains, and an independent cohort replicated the association. Roughly uniform sequencing depth across donors was assumed in presence/absence analyses, although this assumption may not hold. Cytomegalovirus status was reported to be diagnosed by the classifier with high specificity and sensitivity in both the original and validation cohorts. In an earlier analysis of about 540 of the donors, most TCR beta V segments were observed in productive rearrangements about 87% or about 30% of the time, broadly matching IMGT annotations. For the cohort, immune exposure information was limited to CMV serostatus. Most TCR sequences were seen in very few donors, while some public TCRs were found in many individuals. A later genetic analysis reported fewer N-insertions in productive TCRs among donors in an Asian-associated ancestry cluster than the approximately 700-donor mean. According to a later analysis, most CMV-associated TCR beta chains appeared to be HLA-restricted, and the HLA associations seemed to be driven largely by CMV exposure. Strong co-occurrence of HLA alleles, especially DR and DQ, made assigning TCR associations to individual alleles difficult. Only TCR beta chains were sequenced in this cohort, and the absence of alpha or paired-chain data limited detectable features. In the study, 150 to 200 TCR beta chains were listed as associated with cytomegalovirus. A cluster of highly shared sequence variants was judged likely to represent a technical artifact of the sequencing pipeline.

The cohort was made up of 666 healthy bone marrow donors. All cohort members were sampled while nominally healthy, although unrecorded immune exposures were likely present. The donor tested CMV seropositive, placing the donor among the roughly 270 seropositive members of the cohort. A peripheral blood sample was provided by each donor, and peripheral blood mononuclear cells were used for TCR beta sequencing. The Qiagen DNeasy Blood Extraction Kit was used to extract genomic DNA from the blood cell samples. As for this clone: Its target antigen remains unknown. Qualities for individual bases were not recorded, and no much larger clone is one base off.

Receptor amplification or capture employed the immunoSEQ multiplex PCR assay. For the multiplex PCR, a mixture combining 60 forward primers for TCR Vbeta segments and 13 reverse primers for TCR Jbeta segments was used. The CDR3 region of rearranged TCR beta genes was amplified from genomic DNA by a multiplex PCR assay. Amplified TCR beta libraries were sequenced as 87-base-pair reads on the Illumina HiSeq System. The authors processed their data as follows. In a later analysis, tens of millions of unique TCR beta chains were counted across the approximately 640 repertoires, and about 9.9 million of these chains were shared by at least two donors. To remove PCR and sequencing errors, raw reads were error-corrected and collapsed into unique sequences using a nearest-neighbor algorithm that merged closely related sequences. To assign V, D and J gene segments, CDR3 sequences were aligned to IMGT reference sequences. For a sequence to be retained, a match of at least six nucleotides was required to both a V gene segment and a J gene segment. A rearrangement was called productive if the CDR3 had no stop codons and remained in frame with V and J, and every other rearrangement was called non-productive. Following IMGT convention, CDR3 was defined as the stretch from the second conserved V-encoded cysteine up to the conserved J-encoded phenylalanine. The earlier analysis of some 550 of the donors excluded any sequence lacking an unambiguous match to a single V gene segment. In an earlier analysis of some 590 of the donors, V segments were called functional above 56.7% productive rearrangements and were called segregating when the between-donor standard deviation exceeded 5%. A statistical classification framework was developed to diagnose cytomegalovirus status using the catalog of TCR beta chain sequences. A later analysis assigned V and J genes by comparing TCR nucleotide sequences with IMGT/GENE-DB human TR gene sequences. The TCRdist pipeline was used in a later analysis to assign CDR3 sequences and most-parsimonious VDJ recombination scenarios. In a later analysis, each TCR beta chain was defined by its CDR3 amino acid sequence together with its V-gene family, and reads without a unique V-gene family were excluded. In a later analysis, 550 to 650 highly shared, low-generation-probability nucleotide sequences were removed to address suspected cross-contamination and a sequencing artifact. In a later analysis, a clonal expansion index was calculated for each public chain from normalized within-repertoire ranks of inferred template counts. Generation probabilities in a later analysis came from a VDJ recombination model fitted to out-of-frame rearrangements, and those results were checked against IGoR. Hypergeometric tests were used in a later analysis to score TCR-TCR, TCR-HLA and TCR-CMV co-occurrence, with a repertoire-size bias correction applied to the TCR pairs. False discovery rates were estimated in a later analysis by permuting HLA or CMV assignments 20 times. In a later analysis, co-occurring TCRs were grouped using DBSCAN, with TCRdist sequence similarity added in when clustering inside HLA-allele-positive subsets. Repertoires with fewer than 30,000 or more than 120,000 public chains were left out of co-occurrence clustering, as were five repertoires with anomalous nucleotide sharing. The table was pulled from immuneACCESS by TCRdb, which kept in-frame rearrangements only. Such tables lose some clones; where checked, under half of the loss comes from unresolved V genes, and the rest has no known cause. D and trimming were read from the DNA, whereas the V and J calls and clone size are those reported in that table. Counted in this sample were over 40,000 clones; around 90% of them appeared once. The leading ten clones occupy 6.5% to 9.5% of the sample.

V is pared back by 5 bases and J by 0 bases, with 5 bases lying between the germline termini. The CDR3 measures 12 amino acids from cysteine to phenylalanine. Only the CDR3 part of the read is kept: 36 bases, read in frame from the first base. From the germline V gene (reference sequence), CDR1 is SEHNR and CDR2 is FQNEAQ. The rearranged segments are TRBV7-9 and TRBJ2-7; there is no confident call for the D gene. Sequencing used PBMCs. This sequence originates from a woman aged 40 to 50 in good health and CMV-seropositive. The sequenced DNA is TGTGCCAGCAGCACCAGCTCCTACGAGCAGTACTTC. This sequence encodes CASSTSSYEQYF.